A single sample gave rise to the 18 T cell receptor beta chains below, sequenced in a study of blood T cell repertoires in COVID-19 (dated by TCRdb to 2020 to 2022). Receptors were amplified or captured by the immunoSEQ multiplex PCR assay. Entries here come from immuneACCESS through TCRdb and include only in-frame sequences with V and J called. Some clones fail to appear in such tables; in the studies checked, an unresolved V gene covers under half of the shortfall, and the cause of the remainder is unknown. For this sample the table gives 140,000 to 150,000 clones, of which less than 90% were detected only once. The ten largest clones capture roughly 2.5% of the sample. Sequenced: peripheral blood. Receptor source: a human donor with COVID-19, enrolled during active disease. The donor label of this sample is uncertain.

The genes are TRBV4-1 and TRBJ1-6, with no clear D. Germline V gene data show CDR1 as MGHRA and CDR2 as YSYEKL. This CDR3 has 15 amino acids. V was shortened by 1 base and J by 5 bases, with 9 bases between the two germline ends. The chain's CDR3 is CASSQATVDNSPLHF. The CDR3 coding sequence is TGCGCCAGCAGCCAAGCCACAGTCGATAATTCACCCCTCCACTTT.

This clone was picked up one time. The chain carries TRBV4-1 and TRBJ1-5, with D maybe TRBD1 (5 bases). Per the germline V gene, CDR1 is MGHRA and CDR2 is YSYEKL. CDR3 length: 15 amino acids. V lost 0 bases and J lost 4, with 10 bases in between. The CDR3 coding sequence is TGCGCCAGCAGCCAAGAAGGGACTGGGAATCAGCCCCAGCATTTT. Translating gives CASSQEGTGNQPQHF.

The chain carries TRBV12-3 or TRBV12-4 and TRBJ1-5, with D maybe TRBD1 (6 bases). The V and J ends lost 1 base and 5 bases respectively, with 6 bases between them. The CDR3 spans 13 residues. The DNA for the CDR3 is TGTGCCAGCAGTTTAGAGGGGGATCAGCCCCAGCATTTT. Encoded protein: CASSLEGDQPQHF.

The V gene is TRBV24-1, the J gene TRBJ1-5; D is undetermined. The germline V gene has CDR1 KGHDR and CDR2 SFDVKD. The germline V and J ends were trimmed by 5 bases and 5 bases, with 15 bases remaining between them. The CDR3 runs to 15 residues. CDR3 amino acids: CATSGGVGEHQPQHF. CDR3 in DNA: TGTGCCACCAGTGGCGGGGTCGGGGAGCATCAGCCCCAGCATTTT.

The chain is built from TRBV7-2 and TRBJ1-6; 8 bases line up with TRBD1. The germline V gene encodes CDR1 SGHTA and CDR2 FQGNSA. The CDR3 loop spans 17 amino acids. Trimming took 2 bases from V and 2 from J; bases not matched to a gene: 5. CDR3 sequence (DNA): TGTGCCAGCAGCTTAACAGGGGGTGGGACCTATAATTCACCCCTCCACTTT. Its translation is CASSLTGGGTYNSPLHF.

V and J are TRBV5-1 and TRBJ2-2, with D possibly TRBD2 on 6 matching bases. In germline, CDR1 is SGHRS, CDR2 YFSETQ. This CDR3 has 17 amino acids. Trimming left V 0 bases short and J 3 bases short, with 15 bases between. The CDR3 loop reads CASSLVSFTGDTGELFF. The CDR3 bases are TGCGCCAGCAGCTTGGTTTCCTTCACGGGGGACACCGGGGAGCTGTTTTTT.

V is TRBV28 and J is TRBJ1-6; 10 bases line up with TRBD1. The CDR3 has 17 amino acids. Per germline, CDR1 MDHEN and CDR2 SYDVKM. V lost 1 base, J lost 11 bases, and 11 bases stayed unmatched. The CDR3 DNA reads TGTGCCAGCAGTTTATACCGTGGGACAGGGGTATCGACACCCCTCCACTTT. It yields the protein CASSLYRGTGVSTPLHF.

The chain links TRBV19 to TRBJ2-7; TRBD1 matches at 7 bases. CDR1 is LNHDA and CDR2 is SQIVND in the germline V gene (reference sequence). The CDR3 sequence is 14 residues long. V shed 3 bases and J 3 bases; nucleotides not matched to a gene: 5. The CDR3 sequence is CASSMTGRNYEQYF. In nucleotides, the CDR3 is TGTGCCAGTAGTATGACAGGGCGAAACTACGAGCAGTACTTC.

The chain carries TRBV14 and TRBJ1-6, with a tentative D call TRBD1 (6 bases). The CDR3 has 15 amino acids. The ends were cut back, 0 bases at V and 6 bases at J, with 9 bases in the middle. CDR1 SGHDN and CDR2 FVKESK come from the germline V gene. The CDR3: CASSQDSGVNSPLHF. DNA for the CDR3: TGTGCCAGCAGCCAAGATTCAGGGGTTAATTCACCCCTCCACTTT.

The chain carries TRBV6-5 and TRBJ2-7, with TRBD2 as a possible D gene (5 bases). The V gene's germline CDR1 is MNHEY and CDR2 SVGAGI. Trimming removed 0 bases from V and 2 bases from J, with 8 bases in between. The length of the CDR3 is 14 residues. The CDR3 DNA reads as TGTGCCAGCAGTTACTCTAGCGAACCCTACGAGCAGTACTTC. It specifies CASSYSSEPYEQYF.

This clone was seen a handful of times. The chain is built from TRBV2 and TRBJ2-4; 9 positions agree with TRBD2. The CDR3 covers 16 residues. CDR1 and CDR2 from the germline V gene are SNHLY and FYNNEI. The junction had 4 bases not matched to a gene; V was cut back by 4 bases and J by 0 bases. The CDR3 reads CASSALAGLAKNIQYF. The CDR3 DNA is TGTGCCAGCAGTGCTCTAGCGGGGTTAGCCAAAAACATTCAGTACTTC. Together with reference TRBV2 and TRBJ2-4, the CDR3 gives the full variable domain: EPEVTQTPSHQVTQMGQEVILRCVPISNHLYFYWYRQILGQKVEFLVSFYNNEISEKSEIFDDQFSVERPDGSNFTLKIRSTKLEDSAMYFCASSALAGLAKNIQYFGAGTRLSVL.

This chain links TRBV5-1 with TRBJ1-3; a possible D gene is TRBD1 (5 bases). V dropped 2 bases and J dropped 4 bases, with 19 bases sitting between them. Germline V gene sequence: CDR1 SGHRS, CDR2 YFSETQ. This CDR3 has 17 residues. CDR3 bases: TGCGCCAGCAGCTTAAGGTCTGGGCAGGGTTCCGGAAACACCATATATTTT. Amino acids: CASSLRSGQGSGNTIYF.

V usage is TRBV7-9 and J usage is TRBJ2-1, with 12 positions matching TRBD2. V was pared by 6 bases and J by 0 bases, with 12 bases of the junction left unmatched. Per the germline V gene, CDR1 is SEHNR and CDR2 is FQNEAQ (reference sequence). The CDR3 sequence is 19 residues long. This chain's CDR3 is CASSAPGLAGPSSYNEQFF. The CDR3 region has the DNA TGTGCCAGCAGTGCTCCGGGACTAGCGGGCCCCAGCTCCTACAATGAGCAGTTCTTC.

The rearrangement links TRBV18 to TRBJ2-7; D ambiguous. The CDR3 contains 15 residues. Trimming cost V 0 bases and J 1 base, with 10 bases left between them. Germline-derived CDR1 and CDR2 are KGHSH and LQKENI. CDR3 DNA sequence: TGTGCCAGCTCACCACCGTCTACGTTTTCCTACGAGCAGTACTTC. Its protein product is CASSPPSTFSYEQYF.

The chain joins TRBV3-1 (or the pseudogene TRBV3-2) to TRBJ2-1, with TRBD2 matching 10 bases. Germline CDR1 LGHDT, CDR2 YNNKEL (reference sequence). CDR3 length equals 17 residues. Trimming removed 0 bases from V and 5 bases from J; junction bases left unmatched: 7. The CDR3: CASSQEWGLAGDNEQFF. The CDR3 DNA reads as TGTGCCAGCAGCCAAGAGTGGGGTCTAGCGGGGGACAATGAGCAGTTCTTC.

The chain links TRBV9 to TRBJ1-2; TRBD1 agrees at 11 bases. The CDR3 contains 16 residues. Per the germline V gene, CDR1 is SGDLS and CDR2 is YYNGEE. V lost 4 bases and J lost 4; bases outside the gene matches: 9. The CDR3 loop reads CASSPQGTGGIYGYTF. The CDR3 DNA follows: TGTGCCAGCAGCCCCCAAGGGACAGGGGGTATCTATGGCTACACCTTC.

The chain joins TRBV9 to TRBJ1-2, with D perhaps TRBD1 (6 bases). Germline-derived CDR1 and CDR2 are SGDLS and YYNGEE. This CDR3 comprises 17 residues. Trimming removed 4 bases from V and 3 bases from J, with 22 bases in between. The CDR3: CASSPRGGAMRDYGYTF. CDR3 coding DNA: TGTGCCAGCAGCCCCCGGGGGGGGGCGATGAGGGACTATGGCTACACCTTC.

The rearrangement uses TRBV30 and TRBJ1-4; D unclear. The CDR3 length is 13 residues. Per the germline V gene, CDR1 is GTSNPN and CDR2 is SVGIG (reference sequence). The V end lost 0 bases, the J end lost 5 bases, and 7 bases lay between the germline ends. CDR3 protein: CAWSVLLNEKLFF. The CDR3, as DNA: TGTGCCTGGAGTGTCCTACTCAATGAAAAACTGTTTTTT.